Reported below is one T cell receptor (beta chain). Its antigen is not identified. The sample belongs to a study of T cells after yellow fever vaccination. Study-wide points: Highly abundant clonotypes carried over from the bulk population could end up in FACS-sorted repertoires as contaminants. Reappearing after the booster were most of the clones from primary vaccination (roughly 95% CD4, approximately 88% CD8). Only a small proportion of the clonotypes turned up in both the CD4 and the CD8 compartments, likely arising from convergent recombination.

5'RACE template switching added a universal primer site and UMIs to TCR cDNA. Each CDR3 protein gets one entry after TCRdb re-called the 5' RACE reads with MiXCR. The sample holds 310,000 or so distinct CDR3 sequences, around 7% seen once. The V gene's germline CDR1 is KGHSH and CDR2 LQKENI. The CDR3 is 17 amino acids. With V trimmed by 5 bases and J by 3 bases, 9 bases remained unmatched. This chain connects TRBV18 to TRBJ2-7; TRBD2 matches 14 bases. Sequences were derived from PBMCs, sampled about 49 days after the first yellow fever vaccination. This clonotype was sampled from a man younger than 30 who received the YFV17D yellow fever vaccine. The CDR3 DNA is TGTGCCAGCTCAACGGGACTAGCGGGGGTGGGGGTCTACGAGCAGTACTTC. It codes for CASSTGLAGVGVYEQYF.